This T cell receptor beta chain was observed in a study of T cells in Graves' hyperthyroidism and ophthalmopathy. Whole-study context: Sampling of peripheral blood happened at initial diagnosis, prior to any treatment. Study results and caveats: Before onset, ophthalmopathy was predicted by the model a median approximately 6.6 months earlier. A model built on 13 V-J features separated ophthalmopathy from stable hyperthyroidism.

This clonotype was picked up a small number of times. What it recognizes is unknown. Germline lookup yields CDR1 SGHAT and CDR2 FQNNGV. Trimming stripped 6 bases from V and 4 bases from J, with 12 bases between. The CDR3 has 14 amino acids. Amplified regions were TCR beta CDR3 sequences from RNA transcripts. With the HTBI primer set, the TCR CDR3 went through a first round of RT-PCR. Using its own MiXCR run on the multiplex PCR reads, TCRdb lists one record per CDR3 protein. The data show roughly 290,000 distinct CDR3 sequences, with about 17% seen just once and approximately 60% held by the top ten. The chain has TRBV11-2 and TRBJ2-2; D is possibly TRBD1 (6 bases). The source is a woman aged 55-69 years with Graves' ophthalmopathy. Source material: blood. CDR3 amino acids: CASRTQQGTGELFF. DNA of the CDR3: TGTGCCAGCAGAACACAACAGGGCACCGGGGAGCTGTTTTTT.